What follows describes a single TCR beta chain. Its antigen is still unknown. This specimen comes from a study of OX40 agonist ivuxolimab in advanced cancers. Study at large: The mean age was approximately 56 years, ranging from about 23 to 79, with under 90% of participants male.

Profiled with immunoSEQ multiplex PCR; TCRdb holds only in-frame clones, not every one. Of around 20,000 clones listed, 82% are singletons. Deletions cut 0 bases from V and 4 bases from J, with 13 bases between. Per the germline V gene, CDR1 is SGHNT and CDR2 is YYREEE (reference sequence). CDR3 size: 16 residues. General study points: Expanded clones tended on average to be more numerous among CD8+ T cells than CD4+. Among expanded peripheral T cells, antigen specificity went undetermined.

Specimen: CD4+ or CD8+ T cells sorted from blood, collected in a trial of the OX40 agonist ivuxolimab. The V and J genes are TRBV5-4 and TRBJ2-2; D could derive from TRBD1 or TRBD2 (6 bases each). The clonotype was recovered from an adult with an advanced solid tumor such as melanoma, head and neck, liver or kidney cancer. CDR3 nucleotide sequence: TGTGCCAGCAGCTTGGGGGACTTCAGGGGCACCGGGGAGCTGTTTTTT. Protein: CASSLGDFRGTGELFF.